Presented here are 5 T cell receptor beta chains from one specimen sequenced in a study of T cell responses to AZD1222 COVID-19 vaccine. Profiling relied on immunoSEQ multiplex PCR, and the TCRdb table lists in-frame clones only, not all of them. The repertoire holds about 140,000 clones, with 80% to 95% as singletons. The sequences come from peripheral blood, collected 28 days after the second AZD1222 dose. The receptors derive from an adult who received the AZD1222 COVID-19 vaccine.

The chain carries TRBV6-5 and TRBJ2-7; TRBD2 is a possible D gene (5 bases). Trimming cost V 5 bases and J 3 bases, with 14 bases left between them. CDR1 is MNHEY, CDR2 SVGAGI, per germline. This CDR3 comprises 14 residues. The CDR3 DNA sequence: TGTGCCAGCAGTCCCACTGGGGAGTTCTACGAGCAGTACTTC. Protein product: CASSPTGEFYEQYF.

CDR3 DNA sequence: TGTGCCAGCAGCGCGGAGGGGAAAACTAATGAAAAACTGTTTTTT. Its translation is CASSAEGKTNEKLFF. The V call is TRBV9, the J call TRBJ1-4, with a possible D match to TRBD1 (5 bases). Trimming took 3 bases from V and 1 from J, leaving 10 bases between them. The germline V gene encodes CDR1 SGDLS and CDR2 YYNGEE. The length of the CDR3 is 15 residues. The variable domain in full, with the rest retrieved from reference TRBV9 and TRBJ1-4, is DSGVTQTPKHLITATGQRVTLRCSPRSGDLSVYWYQQSLDQGLQFLIQYYNGEERAKGNILERFSAQQFPDLHSELNLSSLELGDSALYFCASSAEGKTNEKLFFGSGTQLSVL.

This chain links TRBV19 with TRBJ1-1, with 9 nucleotides matching TRBD1. This CDR3 contains 14 residues. Germline lookup yields CDR1 LNHDA and CDR2 SQIVND (reference sequence). V was pared by 5 bases and J by 7 bases, with 8 bases of the junction left unmatched. CDR3: CASSRTGARGEAFF. CDR3 sequence (DNA): TGTGCCAGTAGTCGGACAGGGGCGCGGGGTGAAGCTTTCTTT. Full variable domain (missing parts from reference TRBV19 and TRBJ1-1): DGGITQSPKYLFRKEGQNVTLSCEQNLNHDAMYWYRQDPGQGLRLIYYSQIVNDFQKGDIAEGYSVSREKKESFPLTVTSAQKNPTAFYLCASSRTGARGEAFFGQGTRLTVV.

This clone was recorded once. J is TRBJ1-5 and V is TRBV4-2; possibly TRBD1 for D (6 bases). The CDR3 totals 17 residues. Germline CDR1 LGHNA, CDR2 YNFKEQ. Trimming took off 2 bases at V and 0 bases at J, with 14 bases between the two ends. CDR3 loop: CASSQLGGGYSNQPQHF. CDR3 nucleotide sequence: TGTGCCAGCAGCCAATTAGGGGGGGGATATAGCAATCAGCCCCAGCATTTT.

The rearrangement links TRBV27 to TRBJ2-3; D gene uncertain. The germline CDR1 and CDR2 sequences are MNHEY and SMNVEV (reference sequence). This CDR3 comprises 13 residues. With 2 bases removed from V and 1 base from J, the gap between germline ends came to 4 bases. This chain's CDR3 is CASSLAGTDTQYF. CDR3 nucleotides: TGTGCCAGCAGTTTAGCAGGCACAGATACGCAGTATTTT.